The entry below gives a single TCR beta chain sequence along with its context. What this receptor recognizes is not known. The record has no base qualities; no much larger clone is one base away. These data belong to a study of blood T cell repertoires in COVID-19 (dated by TCRdb to 2020 to 2021). The study in broad terms: The collaborator samples originated in the United States, Italy and Spain and spanned the acute and convalescent phases of COVID-19. The prospective study material was composed of cDNA or gDNA derived from T cells, B-cell-depleted T cells, or PBMCs. Deeply sampled blood TCRbeta repertoires from subjects exposed to, actively infected with, or recovered from COVID-19 were included in the dataset. The repertoires were made available in a free public database intended to serve as a resource for research on the immune response to SARS-CoV-2. Samples came from the ongoing ImmuneRACE study (first 160 participants) plus 1,254 subjects from 6 global collaborators. Sample metadata almost always included a de-identified subject ID, COVID-19 status, age in years and sex. Where HLA class I and class II types were available, the types were taken from metadata supplied by the sample provider, not from assay-based typing.

At one collaborating source in Seattle, patients were enrolled during active infection and were followed longitudinally through the course of disease. The collaborating institutions used their own protocols to collect whole blood in K2EDTA tubes. For TCRbeta analysis, collaborators shipped samples as frozen whole blood, isolated PBMCs, or DNA extracted from either of those sample types. The immunoSEQ Assay, a bias-controlled multiplex PCR, was used to amplify TCRbeta CDR3 regions from genomic DNA. As for the authors' bioinformatics: The number of nucleated cells in each sample was estimated by amplification of reference gene primers within the assay. Sequence reads were collapsed and filtered to measure the absolute abundance of every unique TCRbeta CDR3 rearrangement. For each sample, productive Simpson clonality was calculated by taking the square root of Simpson's diversity index across productive rearrangements. TCRdb retrieved this table from immuneACCESS and kept in-frame rearrangements only. Not all clones are present; in checked studies, unresolved V genes account for under half, and no reason is known for the remainder. The V and J calls and the clone size are those of that table, but D and trimming were determined from the DNA. The sample contains 130,000 to 150,000 clones, approximately 85% of them found a single time. The ten largest account for 8% of the sample.

Study-wide findings and limitations: The quantity of clinical and demographic metadata differed by source and by participant and was supplied without curation.

Sequencing was carried out using peripheral blood. The TCR comes from a woman aged 55 to 70 with COVID-19, enrolled during active disease.

At the DNA level, the sequence is TGTGCCAGCAGCCTCCCCTCGACAGATTCCTACGAGCAGTACTTC. The resulting protein is CASSLPSTDSYEQYF. The chain couples TRBV7-9 to TRBJ2-7, with TRBD1 perhaps the D gene, on 5 matching bases. The cysteine opens and the phenylalanine closes a CDR3 of 15 amino acids. Solely the CDR3 DNA is kept, with 45 bases framed from the first base. CDR1 and CDR2 are read off the germline V gene (reference sequence) as SEHNR and FQNEAQ. V sheds 5 bases and J sheds 1 base, leaving 15 bases between their ends.